This entry is about one TCR beta chain. As yet, its antigen is unknown. The data derive from a study of radiation and T cells in renal cell carcinoma. Whole-study results and caveats: Top tumor clonotypes rose in blood 2 weeks post-radiation, then contracted. No pretreatment tumor biopsies were available for baseline clonotypes.

The CDR3 contains 13 residues. The germline V and J ends were trimmed by 0 bases and 2 bases, with 2 bases remaining between them. Germline assignment: CDR1 SEHNR and CDR2 FQNEAQ (reference sequence). TCRdb keeps only in-frame clones here, not all; method: immunoSEQ multiplex PCR. In the table there are tens of thousands of clones, 80% to 90% of which are singletons. Documented time point: blood 2 weeks post-SBRT. The sample's treatment: 15 Gy SBRT to primary tumor, nephrectomy 4 weeks later. The clonotype comes from a woman aged 45-60 years with renal cell carcinoma. This rearrangement joins TRBV7-9 to TRBJ1-3; D call uncertain. The sequencing used blood, collected from a patient whose treatment included radiotherapy and nephrectomy. For the CDR3, the DNA is TGTGCCAGCAGCTTAGCGGCTGGAAACACCATATATTTT. The encoded protein is CASSLAAGNTIYF. The variable domain in full, completed from reference TRBV7-9 and TRBJ1-3, reads DTGVSQNPRHKITKRGQNVTFRCDPISEHNRLYWYRQTLGQGPEFLTYFQNEAQLEKSRLLSDRFSAERPKGSFSTLEIQRTEQGDSAMYLCASSLAAGNTIYFGEGSWLTVV.